These T cell receptor beta chains were read from a single sample in a study of OX40 agonist ivuxolimab in advanced cancers. Repertoires were generated with immunoSEQ multiplex PCR, while TCRdb's copy carries only in-frame clones and drops some. The sample lists around 100,000 clones; around nine tenths were seen once. The material was CD4+ or CD8+ T cells sorted from blood, obtained in a trial of the OX40 agonist ivuxolimab. Every receptor here comes from an adult with an advanced solid tumor such as melanoma, head and neck, liver or kidney cancer. Each CDR3 is given with its conserved first and last residue. Rows may omit the clone size; those that give it use once, few, many or a size class.

CDR3: CASSPTFRGSAQETQYF
size: NA
J: TRBJ2-5
V: TRBV11-2

CDR3: CSVAGLAGRSADTQYF
size: NA
J: TRBJ2-3
V: TRBV29-1

CDR3: CASSFGGAGGNIQYF
size: NA
J: TRBJ2-4
V: TRBV11-2

CDR3: CAISGPTSGGARNEQFF
size: NA
J: TRBJ2-1
V: TRBV10-3

CDR3: CASSLRRQETQYF
size: NA
J: TRBJ2-5
V: TRBV6-5

CDR3: CASSPSVAGETQYF
size: NA
J: TRBJ2-5
V: TRBV14

CDR3: CASSFSGAEGNTIYF
size: once
J: TRBJ1-3
V: TRBV6-6

CDR3: CASARGAEQANYGYTF
size: few
J: TRBJ1-2
V: TRBV18

CDR3: CASSLRWQSNQPQHF
size: NA
J: TRBJ1-5
V: TRBV5-8

CDR3: CASRILGAGADTGELFF
size: NA
J: TRBJ2-2
V: TRBV19

CDR3: CASSPQTNQPQHF
size: NA
J: TRBJ1-5
V: TRBV19

CDR3: CASTPGQTNTGELFF
size: NA
J: TRBJ2-2
V: TRBV21-1

CDR3: CASSDGQGLDEQYF
size: once
J: TRBJ2-7
V: TRBV10-2

CDR3: CASSPLTGGPGELFF
size: NA
J: TRBJ2-2
V: TRBV4-3

CDR3: CASSFDRDTYEQYF
size: NA
J: TRBJ2-7
V: TRBV7-8

CDR3: CASSLGDRGRSYEQYF
size: NA
J: TRBJ2-7
V: TRBV7-2

CDR3: CAITPRGNTEAFF
size: once
J: TRBJ1-1
V: TRBV6-5

CDR3: CASSPRTSGSYEQYF
size: once
J: TRBJ2-7
V: TRBV5-1

CDR3: CASSGGSRGETQYF
size: once
J: TRBJ2-5
V: TRBV10-2

CDR3: CASSRDRGGYTF
size: many
J: TRBJ1-2
V: TRBV7-9

CDR3: CASSREFLIGDTQYF
size: NA
J: TRBJ2-3
V: TRBV18

CDR3: CASSLKTANEKLFF
size: NA
J: TRBJ1-4
V: TRBV7-8

CDR3: CASARTGGAEQYF
size: NA
J: TRBJ2-7
V: TRBV4-1

CDR3: CASSIRTDSPLHF
size: many
J: TRBJ1-6
V: TRBV19

CDR3: CASSLAAGRSEAFF
size: few
J: TRBJ1-1
V: TRBV7-8

CDR3: CASSPLRGVTDTQYF
size: NA
J: TRBJ2-3
V: TRBV19

CDR3: CASSTDGSGELFF
size: NA
J: TRBJ2-2
V: TRBV7-9

CDR3: CATKATSGVSYEQYF
size: NA
J: TRBJ2-7
V: TRBV2

CDR3: CASSNPQEQAYNEQFF
size: NA
J: TRBJ2-1
V: TRBV21-1

CDR3: CASSLGLAEETQYF
size: NA
J: TRBJ2-5
V: TRBV7-7

CDR3: CATSRDLRDRPQHF
size: NA
J: TRBJ1-5
V: TRBV15

CDR3: CATSGTSQVETQYF
size: NA
J: TRBJ2-5
V: TRBV19

CDR3: CASSLFRVDSNQPQHF
size: once
J: TRBJ1-5
V: TRBV5-6

CDR3: CASSDEENQPQHF
size: few
J: TRBJ1-5
V: TRBV6-4

CDR3: CASTENTEAFF
size: few
J: TRBJ1-1
V: TRBV2

CDR3: CASSLGREGEQYF
size: NA
J: TRBJ2-7
V: TRBV7-9

CDR3: CASSPNGGHTYEQYF
size: NA
J: TRBJ2-7
V: TRBV11-2

CDR3: CASSMIQGFNEKLFF
size: NA
J: TRBJ1-4
V: TRBV28

CDR3: CASSPPGQGPYTDTQYF
size: NA
J: TRBJ2-3
V: TRBV18

CDR3: CASSPALAVGGEQYF
size: NA
J: TRBJ2-7
V: TRBV7-2

CDR3: CASSATGGTDTQYF
size: NA
J: TRBJ2-3
V: TRBV2

CDR3: CASAIQGKGNTIYF
size: NA
J: TRBJ1-3
V: TRBV25-1

CDR3: CASSQVGGIGFWADEQYF
size: NA
J: TRBJ2-7
V: TRBV14

CDR3: CASSRTSGGNEQFF
size: once
J: TRBJ2-1
V: TRBV2

CDR3: CASSARKGETYNEQFF
size: once
J: TRBJ2-1
V: TRBV4-2

CDR3: CASSFDTTNTGELFF
size: NA
J: TRBJ2-2
V: TRBV11-2

CDR3: CASSSMASGRYEQYF
size: NA
J: TRBJ2-7
V: TRBV7-2

CDR3: CASSVGIRNQPQHF
size: NA
J: TRBJ1-5
V: TRBV2

CDR3: CASSPGYPYEQYF
size: NA
J: TRBJ2-7
V: TRBV7-3

CDR3: CASSSPRAAQPNTGELFF
size: NA
J: TRBJ2-2
V: TRBV7-9

CDR3: CASSVKRETQPQHF
size: few
J: TRBJ1-5
V: TRBV6-1

CDR3: CASSQETVGVRADTQYF
size: many
J: TRBJ2-3
V: TRBV4-1

CDR3: CASSWEWGTGELFF
size: once
J: TRBJ2-2
V: TRBV5-5

CDR3: CASSLRPMGSYEQYF
size: NA
J: TRBJ2-7
V: TRBV5-6

CDR3: CASSGTSGRAGTGELFF
size: NA
J: TRBJ2-2
V: TRBV6-1

CDR3: CASSFQTGYTGELFF
size: NA
J: TRBJ2-2
V: TRBV5-4

CDR3: CASSYPGTLEQFF
size: NA
J: TRBJ2-1
V: TRBV6-5

CDR3: CASSLGISGAEQYF
size: NA
J: TRBJ2-7
V: TRBV7-2